This T cell receptor (beta chain) was sequenced during a study of blood T cell repertoires in COVID-19. Study-level information: Italy, Spain and the United States were the sources of the convalescent and acute COVID-19 samples. PBMCs, B-cell-depleted T cells, or T cells were the source of the cDNA or gDNA that made up the material.

Per the original methods: For nucleated cells, counts were estimated from reference gene primer amplification. Assay used: immunoSEQ multiplex PCR; TCRdb lists only in-frame clones, some missing. V, J and clone size reflect that table, while D and trimming were determined from the DNA. Among some 150,000 clones, roughly 86% were seen once, and the ten largest hold roughly 7%. This CDR3 comprises 14 residues. V was clipped by 4 bases and J by 4 bases, with 14 bases between them. Germline V gene data show CDR1 as SGHRS and CDR2 as YFSETQ. The sequencing input was peripheral blood. The clonotype comes from a woman at least 80 years old in a cohort sampled during active or convalescent COVID-19. The V gene is TRBV5-1, the J gene TRBJ1-2; a possible D gene is TRBD1 (6 bases). The CDR3: CASSLDTGIYGYTF. Here the CDR3 DNA reads TGCGCCAGCAGCCTAGACACAGGGATCTATGGCTACACCTTC.